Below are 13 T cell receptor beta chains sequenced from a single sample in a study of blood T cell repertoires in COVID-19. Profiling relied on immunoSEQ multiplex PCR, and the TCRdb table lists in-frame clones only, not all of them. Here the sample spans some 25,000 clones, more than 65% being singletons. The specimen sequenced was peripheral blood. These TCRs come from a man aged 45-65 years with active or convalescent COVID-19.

This CDR3 reads CAIKPLRPGQGDGELFF. The CDR3 DNA follows: TGTGCCATCAAACCTCTGAGACCGGGACAGGGGGACGGGGAGCTGTTTTTT. V usage is TRBV10-3 and J usage is TRBJ2-2, with 11 bases aligning to TRBD1. V was clipped by 7 bases and J by 7 bases; unmatched bases: 14. This CDR3 has 17 residues. The V gene's germline CDR1 is ENHRY and CDR2 SYGVKD.

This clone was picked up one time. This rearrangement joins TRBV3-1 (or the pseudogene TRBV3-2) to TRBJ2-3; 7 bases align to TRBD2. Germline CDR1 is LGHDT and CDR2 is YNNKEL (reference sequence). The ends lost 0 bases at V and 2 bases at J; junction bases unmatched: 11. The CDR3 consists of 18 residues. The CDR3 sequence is CASSQEGRGGRNTDTQYF. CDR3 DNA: TGTGCCAGCAGCCAAGAAGGGCGGGGAGGGCGAAACACAGATACGCAGTATTTT.

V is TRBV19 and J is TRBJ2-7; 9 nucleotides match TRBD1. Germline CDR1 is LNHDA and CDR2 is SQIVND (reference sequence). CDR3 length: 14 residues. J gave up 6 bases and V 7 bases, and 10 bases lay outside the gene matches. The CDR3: CASTTGQGISEQYF. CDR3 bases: TGTGCCAGTACGACGGGACAGGGTATAAGCGAGCAGTACTTC.

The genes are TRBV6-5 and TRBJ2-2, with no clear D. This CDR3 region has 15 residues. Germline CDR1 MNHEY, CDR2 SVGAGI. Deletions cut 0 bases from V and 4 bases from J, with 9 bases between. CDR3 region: CASSYSNPSTGELFF. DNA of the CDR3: TGTGCCAGCAGTTACTCGAATCCGAGCACCGGGGAGCTGTTTTTT.

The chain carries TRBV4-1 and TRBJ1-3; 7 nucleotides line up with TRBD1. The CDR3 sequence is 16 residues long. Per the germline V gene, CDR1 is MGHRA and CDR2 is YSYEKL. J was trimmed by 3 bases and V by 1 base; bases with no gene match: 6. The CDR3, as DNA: TGCGCCAGCAGCCAAGGGAAACAGGGGTTTGGAAACACCATATATTTT. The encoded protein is CASSQGKQGFGNTIYF.

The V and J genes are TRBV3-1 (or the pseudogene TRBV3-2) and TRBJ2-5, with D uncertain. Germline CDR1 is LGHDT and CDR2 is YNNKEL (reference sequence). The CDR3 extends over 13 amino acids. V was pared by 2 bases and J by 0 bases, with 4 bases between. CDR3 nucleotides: TGTGCCAGCAGCCAAACGGACCAAGAGACCCAGTACTTC. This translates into CASSQTDQETQYF.

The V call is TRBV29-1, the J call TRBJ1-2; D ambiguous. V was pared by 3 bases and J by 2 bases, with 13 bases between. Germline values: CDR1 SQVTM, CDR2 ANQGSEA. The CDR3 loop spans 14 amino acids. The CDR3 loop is CSVEGGQTNYGYTF. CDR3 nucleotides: TGCAGCGTTGAGGGTGGGCAGACGAACTATGGCTACACCTTC.

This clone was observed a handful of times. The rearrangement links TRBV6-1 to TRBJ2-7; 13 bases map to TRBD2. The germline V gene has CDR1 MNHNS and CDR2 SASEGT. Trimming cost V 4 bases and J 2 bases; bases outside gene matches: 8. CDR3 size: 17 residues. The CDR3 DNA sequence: TGTGCCAGCAGTGGGACTAGCGGGAGACCGATCCCCTACGAGCAGTACTTC. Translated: CASSGTSGRPIPYEQYF.

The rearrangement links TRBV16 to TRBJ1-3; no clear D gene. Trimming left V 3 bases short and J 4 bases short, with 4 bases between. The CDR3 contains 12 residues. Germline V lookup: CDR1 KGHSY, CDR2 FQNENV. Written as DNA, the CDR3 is TGTGCCAGCAGCCAGAGCGGAAACACCATATATTTT. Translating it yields CASSQSGNTIYF.

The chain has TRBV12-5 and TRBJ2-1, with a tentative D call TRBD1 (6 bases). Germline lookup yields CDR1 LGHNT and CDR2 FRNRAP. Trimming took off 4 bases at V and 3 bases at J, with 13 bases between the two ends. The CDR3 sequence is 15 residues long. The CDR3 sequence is CASGSGQFHYNEQFF. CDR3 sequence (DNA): TGTGCTAGTGGTTCCGGACAGTTCCACTACAATGAGCAGTTCTTC.

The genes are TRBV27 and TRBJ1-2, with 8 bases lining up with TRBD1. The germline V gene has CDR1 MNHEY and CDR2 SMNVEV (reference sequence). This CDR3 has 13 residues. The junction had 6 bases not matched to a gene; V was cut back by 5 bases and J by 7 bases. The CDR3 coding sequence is TGTGCCAGCAGTCTCCAGGGGGCGGTTGGCTACACCTTC. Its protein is CASSLQGAVGYTF.

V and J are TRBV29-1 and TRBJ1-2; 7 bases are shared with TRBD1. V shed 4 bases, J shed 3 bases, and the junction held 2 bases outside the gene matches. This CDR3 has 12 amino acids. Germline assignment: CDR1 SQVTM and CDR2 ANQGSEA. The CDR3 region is CSVGGTDYGYTF. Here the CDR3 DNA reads TGCAGCGTTGGTGGGACAGACTATGGCTACACCTTC.

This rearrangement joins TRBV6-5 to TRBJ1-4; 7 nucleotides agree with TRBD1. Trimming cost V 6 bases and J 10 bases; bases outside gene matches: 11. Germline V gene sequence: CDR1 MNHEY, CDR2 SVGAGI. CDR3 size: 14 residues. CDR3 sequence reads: CASRNRGRPGKLFF. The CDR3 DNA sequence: TGTGCCAGCAGGAACAGGGGACGCCCAGGAAAACTGTTTTTT.